In its sample, the clone carrying this T cell receptor (beta chain) was seen a few times. Its target is unknown. Since all of the isolated RNA was reverse transcribed, expressed TCRB transcripts were what got sequenced. Measured with immunoSEQ multiplex PCR; TCRdb has only the in-frame clones, and not every one. The table lists some 370,000 clones, over 8.5% of them singletons. These data belong to a study of beta chain features in type 1 diabetes. Overall study results and limits: TCRB CDR3s were moderately but significantly shorter in Type 1 diabetes patients in all four CD4+ subsets. Healthy donors had naive, central memory and Treg TCRB repertoires that appeared less similar than those seen among patients.

The length of the CDR3 is 12 residues. Germline V gene data show CDR1 as MNHEY and CDR2 as SVGAGI. The V end lost 2 bases, the J end lost 9 bases, and 10 bases lay between the germline ends. The V call is TRBV6-5, the J call TRBJ2-5; D unresolved. This receptor was identified in a man aged 25 to 40 with type 1 diabetes. The sample was central memory CD4+ T cells from blood. The CDR3 DNA follows: TGTGCCAGCAGTTACGGGCTAGGGTCCCAGTACTTC. Protein product: CASSYGLGSQYF.